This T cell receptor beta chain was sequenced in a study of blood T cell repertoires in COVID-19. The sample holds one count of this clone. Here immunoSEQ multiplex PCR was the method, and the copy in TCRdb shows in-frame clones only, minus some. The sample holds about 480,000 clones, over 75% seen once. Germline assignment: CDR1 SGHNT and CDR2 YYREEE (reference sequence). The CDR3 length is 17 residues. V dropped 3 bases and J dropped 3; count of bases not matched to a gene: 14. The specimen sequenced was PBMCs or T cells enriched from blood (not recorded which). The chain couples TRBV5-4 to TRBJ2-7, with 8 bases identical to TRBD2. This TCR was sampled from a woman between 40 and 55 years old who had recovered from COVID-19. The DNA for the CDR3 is TGTGCCAGCAGCTCCTTGCCCCAGCGGGAGCGTGGCTACGAGCAGTACTTC. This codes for CASSSLPQRERGYEQYF.